The 17 T cell receptor beta chains below all came from one sample that was sequenced in a study of beta chain features in type 1 diabetes. Expressed TCRB transcripts were sequenced after all isolated RNA was converted to cDNA. The protocol was immunoSEQ multiplex PCR, while the TCRdb copy is restricted to in-frame clones and leaves out a portion. This sample has approximately 120,000 clones, with 40% found just once. Sequencing used stem cell memory CD4+ T cells from blood. The origin of the receptors is a woman aged 18-29 years in good health.

This chain joins TRBV29-1 and TRBJ2-2; D perhaps matches TRBD1 (5 bases). The CDR3 totals 15 residues. The ends were cut back, 7 bases at V and 0 bases at J, with 15 bases in the middle. The V gene's germline CDR1 is SQVTM and CDR2 ANQGSEA. The CDR3 sequence: CSALKWGTNTGELFF. CDR3 bases: TGCAGCGCCCTGAAATGGGGCACGAACACCGGGGAGCTGTTTTTT.

The chain employs TRBV5-1 and TRBJ2-7; D perhaps matches TRBD2 (7 bases). The CDR3 length is 15 residues. Between the trimmed V and J ends, which lost 0 bases and 4 bases, there was a span of 14 bases. Germline CDR1 is SGHRS and CDR2 is YFSETQ. CDR3 loop: CASSLAGGTPYEQYF. The CDR3 DNA sequence: TGCGCCAGCAGCTTGGCGGGGGGCACCCCTTACGAGCAGTACTTC.

A few counts support this clone. V is TRBV18 and J is TRBJ1-2; 7 bases are a match to TRBD1. V lost 1 base, J lost 3 bases, and 11 bases stayed unmatched. Germline CDR1 is KGHSH and CDR2 is LQKENI. The CDR3 is made up of 17 amino acids. The DNA of the CDR3 is TGTGCCAGCTCACCACTCACCGACAGGGCCATGTACTATGGCTACACCTTC. Its translation is CASSPLTDRAMYYGYTF.

The chain carries TRBV11-2 and TRBJ2-2; D might be TRBD2 (7 bases). V was pared by 1 base and J by 5 bases, with 14 bases between. The CDR3 length is 16 residues. CDR1 and CDR2 (germline): SGHAT, FQNNGV. CDR3 in amino acids: CASSLGGRGRTGELFF. Written as DNA, the CDR3 is TGTGCCAGCAGCTTAGGGGGGAGGGGGAGGACCGGGGAGCTGTTTTTT.

The chain links TRBV18 to TRBJ2-7, with 7 bases lining up with TRBD2. Germline values: CDR1 KGHSH, CDR2 LQKENI. The CDR3 consists of 13 residues. V dropped 3 bases and J dropped 3; count of bases not matched to a gene: 2. The CDR3: CASSPGLLYEQYF. The CDR3, as DNA: TGTGCCAGCTCACCGGGACTACTCTACGAGCAGTACTTC.

The genes are TRBV2 and TRBJ2-1; 9 bases agree with TRBD2. The V gene's germline CDR1 is SNHLY and CDR2 FYNNEI. The CDR3 length is 12 residues. V trimming: 6 bases; J trimming: 12 bases; junction bases outside the gene matches: 6. CDR3 coding DNA: TGTGCCAGCAGGGACCCGGGACTAGCGCAGTTCTTC. As protein: CASRDPGLAQFF.

The chain couples TRBV28 to TRBJ2-7; TRBD2 agrees at 16 bases. Trimming removed 6 bases from V and 4 bases from J; junction bases left unmatched: 27. The CDR3 has 23 amino acids. Looked up from germline, CDR1 is MDHEN and CDR2 is SYDVKM. The CDR3 loop is CASSHPGLAGGPSLFRSIYEQYF. CDR3 nucleotides: TGTGCCAGCAGCCATCCGGGACTAGCGGGAGGGCCGTCCCTCTTCCGTTCGATATACGAGCAGTACTTC.

The chain is built from TRBV5-6 and TRBJ2-1, with TRBD2 matching over 10 bases. Germline V gene lookup returns CDR1 SGHDT and CDR2 YYEEEE. Trimming took 7 bases from V and 9 from J; bases not matched to a gene: 13. This CDR3 is 15 amino acids long. The chain's CDR3 is CASEGLAGVYGEQFF. CDR3 DNA: TGTGCCAGCGAGGGGCTAGCGGGAGTCTACGGTGAGCAGTTCTTC.

The J gene is TRBJ2-1, the V gene TRBV18; 9 bases match TRBD2. V shed 2 bases and J 1 base; nucleotides not matched to a gene: 9. The V gene's germline CDR1 is KGHSH and CDR2 LQKENI. The CDR3 loop spans 18 amino acids. CDR3 in amino acids: CASSPSYSGSRSYNEQFF. The DNA for the CDR3 is TGTGCCAGCTCACCATCATATAGCGGGAGCCGTTCCTACAATGAGCAGTTCTTC.

This clone has only a few counts. The CDR3, as DNA: TGTGCCAGCAGTCGCCGGGGGAACACTGAAGCTTTCTTT. Its protein product is CASSRRGNTEAFF. V usage is TRBV27 and J usage is TRBJ1-1; the D is unclear. The V end was cut by 5 bases, the J end by 1 base, with 8 bases between. This CDR3 is 13 amino acids long. Per germline, CDR1 MNHEY and CDR2 SMNVEV (reference sequence).

The V call is TRBV28, the J call TRBJ1-2; TRBD1 matches at 7 bases. This CDR3 region has 12 residues. The J segment lost 6 bases and the V segment lost 6 bases, leaving 4 bases of the junction unmatched. CDR1 is MDHEN and CDR2 is SYDVKM in the germline V gene. The CDR3: CASRTGYNGYTF. CDR3 coding DNA: TGTGCCAGCAGGACAGGGTACAATGGCTACACCTTC.

J is TRBJ1-2 and V is TRBV15; TRBD1 is a possible D gene (6 bases). Trimming left V 0 bases short and J 4 bases short, with 15 bases between. There are 16 residues in the CDR3. Germline CDR1 and CDR2: LNHNV and YYDKDF (reference sequence). This CDR3 is CATSRDLILGGYGYTF. The DNA for the CDR3 is TGTGCCACCAGCAGAGATCTTATTTTAGGGGGCTATGGCTACACCTTC.

The rearrangement joins TRBV27 to TRBJ2-7, with a weak D call TRBD2 (7 bases). The CDR3 loop spans 15 amino acids. Germline CDR1 is MNHEY and CDR2 is SMNVEV (reference sequence). Trimming took 6 bases from V and 0 from J, leaving 15 bases between them. Here the CDR3 DNA reads TGTGCCAGCAGGGTGGGGGGGGCGAGCTCCTACGAGCAGTACTTC. Amino acid sequence: CASRVGGASSYEQYF.

The V and J genes are TRBV7-9 and TRBJ1-1, with D possibly matching TRBD1 (6 bases). The CDR3 is 12 residues long. V was clipped by 7 bases and J by 7 bases, with 13 bases between them. The germline V gene has CDR1 SEHNR and CDR2 FQNEAQ (reference sequence). CDR3 residues: CASTKRTDEAFF. CDR3 nucleotide sequence: TGTGCCAGCACCAAAAGGACAGATGAAGCTTTCTTT.

The chain links TRBV29-1 to TRBJ2-1, with 12 bases lining up with TRBD2. The J segment lost 9 bases and the V segment lost 2 bases, leaving 11 bases of the junction unmatched. The CDR3 spans 16 residues. Per the germline V gene, CDR1 is SQVTM and CDR2 is ANQGSEA. CDR3 sequence (DNA): TGCAGCGTTGAACTGACTAGCGGGAGTGCCCCTATTGAGCAGTTCTTC. Its translation is CSVELTSGSAPIEQFF.

The chain carries TRBV5-1 and TRBJ2-7, with 9 bases fitting TRBD2. Trimming removed 2 bases from V and 0 bases from J; junction bases left unmatched: 9. This CDR3 is built from 17 residues. From germline, CDR1 is SGHRS and CDR2 YFSETQ. The CDR3 region is CASSFRLLAGASYEQYF. The CDR3 DNA is TGCGCCAGCAGCTTCCGGTTGTTAGCGGGGGCCTCCTACGAGCAGTACTTC.

The chain has TRBV28 and TRBJ1-5; TRBD1 aligns across 8 bases. CDR3 length: 14 residues. Per the germline V gene, CDR1 is MDHEN and CDR2 is SYDVKM. Losses at the gene ends were 2 bases for V and 7 bases for J; bases not matched to a gene: 4. This CDR3 reads CASSLPRGRQPQHF. The DNA for the CDR3 is TGTGCCAGCAGTTTACCCAGGGGGCGACAGCCCCAGCATTTT.